A single sample is the source of the 18 T cell receptor beta chains below, sequenced in a study of blood T cells in healthy people across ages. With a J-beta primer mix and a sample-barcoded 5' primer, a second PCR ran roughly 6 to 11 cycles. TCRdb used MiXCR to reprocess the 5' RACE reads, holding one entry per CDR3 protein. Among 1.5 million to 2 million distinct CDR3 sequences listed, around 40% were seen once. The sample was blood. The receptor set was obtained from a human donor in good health.

This clonotype was counted between two and nine times. The chain recombines TRBV6-6 with TRBJ1-2, with D hard to call. V lost 2 bases and J 8 bases, leaving 15 bases between the germline ends. CDR3 size: 14 residues. The V gene's germline CDR1 is MNHNY and CDR2 SVGAGI (reference sequence). CDR3 in amino acids: CASSYGPDSRGYTF. CDR3 bases: TGTGCCAGCAGTTACGGGCCAGACTCGCGGGGCTACACCTTC.

This clonotype was detected only a few times. This rearrangement joins TRBV6-2 or TRBV6-3 to TRBJ2-1; tentatively, D is TRBD1 (5 bases). From germline, CDR1 is MNHEY and CDR2 SVGEGT. The CDR3 is 17 residues long. The germline V and J ends were trimmed by 0 bases and 8 bases, with 20 bases remaining between them. The CDR3 sequence is CASSYSLQGTTVYEQFF. DNA for the CDR3: TGTGCCAGCAGTTACTCCCTTCAGGGAACCACCGTCTATGAGCAGTTCTTC.

The chain's CDR3 is CASSFLGRSSYNEQFF. DNA of the CDR3: TGTGCCAGCAGTTTCCTCGGTCGGAGCTCCTACAATGAGCAGTTCTTC. V and J are TRBV27 and TRBJ2-1, with D hard to call. The V gene's germline CDR1 is MNHEY and CDR2 SMNVEV (reference sequence). V gave up 3 bases and J gave up 0 bases, with 12 bases separating them. The CDR3 runs 16 residues.

The chain carries TRBV7-2 and TRBJ2-7, with 7 positions matching TRBD1. The germline CDR1 and CDR2 sequences are SGHTA and FQGNSA. CDR3 size: 15 residues. Germline trimming cut 5 bases from V and 5 bases from J; bases unmatched to any gene: 12. In DNA, the CDR3 is TGTGCCAGCAGCCCCCGACAGGGTTTAAAGGACGAGCAGTACTTC. This codes for CASSPRQGLKDEQYF.

The CDR3 sequence is CASSLADRRGTEAFF. CDR3 in DNA: TGCGCCAGCAGCTTGGCCGACAGGAGGGGCACTGAAGCTTTCTTT. J is TRBJ1-1 and V is TRBV5-1; D might be TRBD1 (6 bases). Per the germline V gene, CDR1 is SGHRS and CDR2 is YFSETQ. This CDR3 contains 15 residues. Between the trimmed V and J ends, which lost 0 bases and 4 bases, there was a span of 13 bases. The full variable domain, its missing parts supplied by reference TRBV5-1 and TRBJ1-1, is KAGVTQTPRYLIKTRGQQVTLSCSPISGHRSVSWYQQTPGQGLQFLFEYFSETQRNKGNFPGRFSGRQFSNSRSEMNVSTLELGDSALYLCASSLADRRGTEAFFGQGTRLTVV.

The chain employs TRBV5-1 and TRBJ2-4; D gene uncertain. The J call is doubtful: the DNA matches TRBJ2-7 better. Germline CDR1 SGHRS, CDR2 YFSETQ. The CDR3 length is 13 residues. In nucleotides, the CDR3 is TGCGCCAGCGCCCGTGAGGCCTACTACGAGCAGTACTTC. Protein: CASAREAYYEQYF.

This clonotype was found a few times. CDR3 sequence (DNA): TGTGCCAGCAGTTTGGGACAAGGGGTTGATCAGCCCCAGCATTTT. It is translated as CASSLGQGVDQPQHF. The chain joins TRBV12-3 or TRBV12-4 to TRBJ1-5; D may be TRBD1 (6 bases). The CDR3 length is 15 residues. V was trimmed by 3 bases and J by 5 bases, leaving 14 bases between them.

This clonotype was seen a few times. The V and J genes are TRBV29-1 and TRBJ2-7, with 7 bases lining up with TRBD1. V lost 7 bases to trimming and J lost 7 bases; unmatched junction nucleotides: 13. Germline V lookup: CDR1 SQVTM, CDR2 ANQGSEA. The CDR3 consists of 13 residues. CDR3 sequence: CSGGLQGVGEQYF. The CDR3 DNA reads as TGCAGCGGGGGATTGCAGGGGGTCGGGGAGCAGTACTTC.

The chain carries TRBV29-1 and TRBJ1-1; D gene uncertain. The germline gives CDR1 SQVTM, CDR2 ANQGSEA. The ends were cut back, 3 bases at V and 5 bases at J, with 10 bases in the middle. The CDR3 sequence is 12 residues long. DNA of the CDR3: TGCAGCGTTGATGGCGGGCCGACTGAAGCTTTCTTT. Its protein product is CSVDGGPTEAFF.

This clonotype was recorded a few times. This chain links TRBV20-1 with TRBJ2-4; D perhaps matches TRBD2 (5 bases). In germline, CDR1 is DFQATT, CDR2 SNEGSKA (reference sequence). V lost 6 bases to trimming and J lost 13 bases, with 22 bases between them. CDR3 size: 13 residues. CDR3 bases: TGCAGTGCAACCCGTGACGTAGGACTCCAGCAGTACTTC. Its protein is CSATRDVGLQQYF.

V and J are TRBV29-1 and TRBJ1-1; D possibly corresponds to TRBD1 (6 bases). In germline, CDR1 is SQVTM, CDR2 ANQGSEA. CDR3 length: 12 amino acids. V was pared by 6 bases and J by 6 bases, with 14 bases between. In DNA form, the CDR3 reads TGCAGCGTGGGAAGGGGGGACGCTGAAGCTTTCTTT. Protein: CSVGRGDAEAFF.

The V call is TRBV2, the J call TRBJ2-1; 7 bases agree with TRBD2. The CDR3 contains 12 residues. The germline CDR1 and CDR2 sequences are SNHLY and FYNNEI. J gave up 10 bases and V 2 bases, and 2 bases lay outside the gene matches. The chain's CDR3 is CASSESGVEQFF. For the CDR3, the DNA is TGTGCCAGCAGTGAAAGCGGGGTAGAGCAGTTCTTC.

This clonotype has just a few counts. The chain carries TRBV5-1 and TRBJ2-7; TRBD1 is a possible D gene (6 bases). The germline CDR1 and CDR2 sequences are SGHRS and YFSETQ. V was pared by 4 bases and J by 0 bases, with 11 bases between. This CDR3 has 14 amino acids. CDR3 bases: TGCGCCAGCAGCCTAGGACAGTACTCCTACGAGCAGTACTTC. This sequence encodes CASSLGQYSYEQYF.

This clonotype was detected a few times. The chain carries TRBV20-1 and TRBJ2-7, with D uncertain. CDR1 DFQATT and CDR2 SNEGSKA come from the germline V gene (reference sequence). There are 13 residues in the CDR3. With 0 bases removed from V and 2 bases from J, the gap between germline ends came to 8 bases. The CDR3 loop is CSAREVPAYEQYF. The CDR3 DNA reads as TGCAGTGCTAGAGAGGTTCCTGCCTACGAGCAGTACTTC.

The chain employs TRBV7-2 and TRBJ2-7; TRBD2 matches at 9 bases. The CDR3 loop spans 15 amino acids. The J segment lost 2 bases and the V segment lost 4 bases, leaving 6 bases of the junction unmatched. Per germline, CDR1 SGHTA and CDR2 FQGNSA. Here the CDR3 DNA reads TGTGCCAGCAGCTATTTAGCGGGGGATACCTACGAGCAGTACTTC. Protein product: CASSYLAGDTYEQYF.

This clonotype was seen a few times. The rearrangement joins TRBV4-2 to TRBJ2-7; D tentatively reads TRBD1 or TRBD2 (5 bases each). CDR1 LGHNA and CDR2 YNFKEQ come from the germline V gene. The CDR3 has 15 amino acids. V was pared by 7 bases and J by 2 bases, with 18 bases between. The CDR3 bases are TGTGCCAGCACAGAATCTGAGGGGTCCCCCTACGAGCAGTACTTC. It yields the protein CASTESEGSPYEQYF.

Many counts were recorded for this clonotype. V is TRBV5-5 and J is TRBJ2-3; 8 nucleotides agree with TRBD1. The V gene end was trimmed by 6 bases and the J gene end by 6 bases; junction bases not matched to a gene: 9. The V gene's germline CDR1 is SGHKS and CDR2 YYEKEE (reference sequence). The CDR3 is 14 amino acids. DNA for the CDR3: TGTGCCAGCACCCAGGGGGCGGTGCAGGATACGCAGTATTTT. Translated, it gives CASTQGAVQDTQYF. Full variable domain (rest looked up from reference TRBV5-5 and TRBJ2-3): DAGVTQSPTHLIKTRGQQVTLRCSPISGHKSVSWYQQVLGQGPQFIFQYYEKEERGRGNFPDRFSARQFPNYSSELNVNALLLGDSALYLCASTQGAVQDTQYFGPGTRLTVL.

The genes are TRBV5-1 and TRBJ2-4; no reliable D call. The DNA end is a closer match to TRBJ2-7, so the J assignment may be wrong. Germline lookup yields CDR1 SGHRS and CDR2 YFSETQ. The CDR3 contains 15 residues. In DNA, the CDR3 is TGCGCCAGCAGCGATGGCGGAAGTAGGTTCTACGAGCAGTACTTC. It specifies CASSDGGSRFYEQYF.